The T cell receptor beta chain under discussion was sequenced for a study of cytomegalovirus exposure and HLA in healthy donors. Germline V gene lookup returns CDR1 GTSNPN and CDR2 SVGIG (reference sequence). The V segment lost 0 bases and the J segment 8 bases; nucleotides outside the gene matches: 9. The CDR3 has 15 residues. Whole-study findings and limits: In terms of immune exposure information, only CMV serostatus was available. About 87% or about 30% of the time was how often most TCR beta V segments were productive, according to an earlier analysis. Reportedly, HLA-A and HLA-B alleles of most subjects were accurately predicted from TCR beta. Later, TCR association rates were found to vary by HLA locus, highest for DRB1 and lowest for HLA-C.

Use of 60 Vbeta and 13 Jbeta primers characterized the PCR. Here immunoSEQ multiplex PCR was the method, and the copy in TCRdb shows in-frame clones only, minus some. The profile shows roughly 140,000 clones, around 78% of them singletons. Points on this clone: Its target is not known.

The sequencing input was PBMCs. This receptor was obtained from a woman between 40 and 55 years old in good health and CMV-seropositive. The chain uses TRBV30 and TRBJ1-2; 10 bases align to TRBD1. The DNA of the CDR3 is TGTGCCTGGAGTGTGGGTCTCGGGACAGGGGACGGCTACACCTTC. It yields the protein CAWSVGLGTGDGYTF.